The next 19 T cell receptor beta chains were all read from a single sample in a study of T cell responses to AZD1222 COVID-19 vaccine. Clones were sequenced by immunoSEQ multiplex PCR, and TCRdb holds only the in-frame ones, with some missing. Seen here are more than 95,000 clones, 88% observed once, and the top ten hold 4.5% to 6%. This material consisted of peripheral blood, taken on day 0 of AZD1222 vaccination. Every receptor here comes from an adult in good health.

CDR3 in amino acids: CSVVDRLNIQYF. The CDR3, as DNA: TGCAGCGTCGTGGACAGGTTAAACATTCAGTACTTC. The V call is TRBV29-1, the J call TRBJ2-4; 7 bases agree with TRBD1. This CDR3 contains 12 residues. CDR1 is SQVTM and CDR2 is ANQGSEA in the germline V gene. V dropped 6 bases and J dropped 6; count of bases not matched to a gene: 5.

The chain links TRBV19 to TRBJ1-5; possible D gene TRBD1, 6 bases. Trimming left V 10 bases short and J 1 base short, with 11 bases between. From germline, CDR1 is LNHDA and CDR2 SQIVND (reference sequence). The CDR3 covers 13 residues. CDR3: CATLGQSNQPQHF. In DNA, the CDR3 is TGTGCCACCCTGGGACAAAGCAATCAGCCCCAGCATTTT. Looking up the rest from reference TRBV19 and TRBJ1-5 gives the full variable domain: DGGITQSPKYLFRKEGQNVTLSCEQNLNHDAMYWYRQDPGQGLRLIYYSQIVNDFQKGDIAEGYSVSREKKESFPLTVTSAQKNPTAFYLCATLGQSNQPQHFGDGTRLSIL.

The chain uses TRBV5-4 and TRBJ2-5; no clear D. Germline V gene lookup returns CDR1 SGHNT and CDR2 YYREEE (reference sequence). The CDR3 is 13 residues long. Trimming took 1 base from V and 4 from J, leaving 8 bases between them. The CDR3 DNA reads TGTGCCAGCAGCTTGCCGGATGGAGAGACCCAGTACTTC. Protein: CASSLPDGETQYF.

The chain has TRBV3-1 (or the pseudogene TRBV3-2) and TRBJ2-1; 8 bases match TRBD1. The germline V gene encodes CDR1 LGHDT and CDR2 YNNKEL (reference sequence). Unmatched junction bases numbered 1, after V lost 3 bases and J lost 3 bases. CDR3 size: 14 residues. The CDR3 is CASSHTGGYNEQFF. The CDR3 DNA is TGTGCCAGCAGCCATACAGGGGGCTACAATGAGCAGTTCTTC.

The chain employs TRBV5-1 and TRBJ1-6; D gene ambiguous. V was clipped by 0 bases and J by 8 bases, with 12 bases between them. Germline assignment: CDR1 SGHRS and CDR2 YFSETQ. This CDR3 region has 15 residues. CDR3 coding DNA: TGCGCCAGCAGCTTGGCAGGATCGATTGATTCACCCCTCCACTTT. This sequence encodes CASSLAGSIDSPLHF.

The chain joins TRBV6-5 to TRBJ2-7; TRBD1 matches 7 bases. Germline CDR1 reads MNHEY; CDR2 reads SVGAGI. The CDR3 totals 16 residues. Germline trimming cut 0 bases from V and 3 bases from J; bases unmatched to any gene: 8. CDR3 in amino acids: CASSYSSGQTLYEQYF. In nucleotides, the CDR3 is TGTGCCAGCAGTTACTCGTCGGGACAGACCCTCTACGAGCAGTACTTC.

This chain joins TRBV6-2 or TRBV6-3 and TRBJ1-2; D unclear. The V end was cut by 5 bases, the J end by 0 bases, with 16 bases between. CDR3 length equals 16 residues. CDR1 and CDR2 (germline): MNHEY, SVGEGT. Here the CDR3 DNA reads TGTGCCAGCAGTGTCGGGCACAACCCCACTAACTATGGCTACACCTTC. Amino acids: CASSVGHNPTNYGYTF.

The genes are TRBV9 and TRBJ1-2, with D possibly matching TRBD1 (6 bases). The V end lost 4 bases, the J end lost 8 bases, and 15 bases lay between the germline ends. The CDR3 is 13 amino acids. Germline values: CDR1 SGDLS, CDR2 YYNGEE. The CDR3 sequence is CASSPQHRVGYTF. CDR3 nucleotide sequence: TGTGCCAGCAGCCCGCAGCACAGGGTCGGCTACACCTTC.

This clone has only one observation. This rearrangement joins TRBV11-3 to TRBJ2-7; 8 nucleotides match TRBD1. The CDR3 loop spans 15 amino acids. The V and J ends lost 5 bases and 12 bases, in that order; junction bases with no gene match: 18. Germline V gives CDR1 SGHNT, CDR2 YENEEA. CDR3 region: CASSIPGTGHNSPYF. The CDR3 DNA reads TGTGCCAGCAGCATCCCCGGGACAGGACATAATTCCCCGTACTTC.

This clone was detected a few times. The rearrangement joins TRBV9 to TRBJ1-2; D is unresolved. The CDR3 is 12 amino acids. In germline, CDR1 is SGDLS, CDR2 YYNGEE. V lost 4 bases and J 7 bases, leaving 11 bases between the germline ends. This CDR3 is CASSPRGFGYTF. The CDR3 bases are TGTGCCAGCAGCCCTCGGGGTTTTGGCTACACCTTC.

This clone was seen just once. The V and J genes are TRBV6-5 and TRBJ1-5; 8 nucleotides agree with TRBD1. After removal of 8 bases from V and 0 bases from J, the junction contained 3 bases not matched to a gene. The CDR3 is 14 residues long. CDR1 and CDR2 (germline): MNHEY, SVGAGI. CDR3 bases: TGTGCCAGCGGAGACAGGGGTAGCAATCAGCCCCAGCATTTT. Encoded protein: CASGDRGSNQPQHF.

The table lists this clone with a count of one. This chain uses TRBV28 with TRBJ1-2, with D hard to call. The CDR3 runs to 13 residues. V was pared by 2 bases and J by 0 bases, with 4 bases between. Germline V CDR1 and CDR2: MDHEN, SYDVKM. The CDR3 sequence is CASSLQTNYGYTF. The DNA for the CDR3 is TGTGCCAGCAGTTTACAGACTAACTATGGCTACACCTTC.

J is TRBJ1-5 and V is TRBV19; D is perhaps TRBD1 (5 bases). CDR1 and CDR2 (germline): LNHDA, SQIVND (reference sequence). The CDR3 is 16 amino acids. V dropped 4 bases and J dropped 0 bases, with 13 bases sitting between them. CDR3 sequence (DNA): TGTGCCAGTAGTACAAATCGGGGCTATAGCAATCAGCCCCAGCATTTT. Translating gives CASSTNRGYSNQPQHF.

The chain has TRBV11-2 and TRBJ2-5, with TRBD2 as a possible D gene (5 bases). CDR1 is SGHAT and CDR2 is FQNNGV in the germline V gene. The CDR3 length is 15 residues. Trimming cost V 1 base and J 4 bases, with 13 bases left between them. This CDR3 is CASSLGAAAGETQYF. In nucleotides, the CDR3 is TGTGCCAGCAGCTTAGGGGCGGCGGCGGGAGAGACCCAGTACTTC.

V is TRBV14 and J is TRBJ2-7; TRBD2 matches 13 bases. The CDR3 consists of 16 residues. J was trimmed by 7 bases and V by 5 bases; bases with no gene match: 11. In germline, CDR1 is SGHDN, CDR2 FVKESK. In nucleotides, the CDR3 is TGTGCCAGCAGCAGGGGACTAGCGGGATTAGCGGGGGAGCAGTACTTC. Translating it yields CASSRGLAGLAGEQYF.

The V and J genes are TRBV7-9 and TRBJ2-5, with 8 bases that match TRBD2. V lost 1 base to trimming and J lost 2 bases; unmatched junction nucleotides: 6. CDR3 length: 16 residues. Per germline, CDR1 SEHNR and CDR2 FQNEAQ (reference sequence). As DNA, the CDR3 is TGTGCCAGCAGCTTAGGGAGTAGCGGGGTACAAGAGACCCAGTACTTC. Translating it yields CASSLGSSGVQETQYF.

In DNA form, the CDR3 reads TGTGCCAGCTCACCACAGGGACAGGGAAACACTGAAGCTTTCTTT. Amino acid sequence: CASSPQGQGNTEAFF. The gene calls are TRBV18 and TRBJ1-1; 9 bases line up with TRBD1. V lost 1 base, J lost 2 bases, and 2 bases stayed unmatched. Germline-derived CDR1 and CDR2 are KGHSH and LQKENI. The CDR3 sequence is 15 residues long.

J is TRBJ1-1 and V is TRBV6-1; no reliable D call. The V gene lost 0 bases and the J gene lost 4 bases, with 12 bases spanning the gap. CDR1 MNHNS and CDR2 SASEGT come from the germline V gene. The CDR3 consists of 15 residues. Here the CDR3 reads CASSEALGRGTEAFF. CDR3 bases: TGTGCCAGCAGTGAAGCTCTAGGGCGCGGCACTGAAGCTTTCTTT.

This clone was counted once. The V and J genes are TRBV3-1 (or the pseudogene TRBV3-2) and TRBJ2-6; D gene ambiguous. V lost 6 bases to trimming and J lost 3 bases, with 12 bases between them. Germline CDR1 reads LGHDT; CDR2 reads YNNKEL (reference sequence). CDR3 length: 15 amino acids. The CDR3 sequence: CASSQNFGGANVLTF. As DNA, the CDR3 is TGTGCCAGCAGTCAAAATTTCGGTGGGGCCAACGTCCTGACTTTC.